A single sample is the source of the 17 T cell receptor beta chains below, sequenced in a study of cytomegalovirus exposure and HLA in healthy donors. Sequenced by immunoSEQ multiplex PCR; TCRdb stores in-frame clones only, minus some. The table includes 110,000 to 150,000 clones, about four fifths detected once. The sample taken for sequencing was PBMCs. These receptors originate from a woman aged 25-40 years in good health and CMV-seronegative.

This clone was detected only once. The chain joins TRBV5-1 to TRBJ2-5; 12 bases are shared with TRBD2. The V segment lost 4 bases and the J segment 5 bases; nucleotides outside the gene matches: 6. This CDR3 is built from 15 residues. Per germline, CDR1 SGHRS and CDR2 YFSETQ. The CDR3 nucleotides read TGCGCCAGCAGCGCCTCTAGCGGGGGGGCCGAGACCCAGTACTTC. This gives the protein CASSASSGGAETQYF.

This clone appeared a single time. The chain carries TRBV28 and TRBJ1-5, with TRBD1 as a possible D gene (6 bases). Trimming took 7 bases from V and 8 from J, leaving 24 bases between them. Germline V CDR1 and CDR2: MDHEN, SYDVKM. The CDR3 has 16 amino acids. In DNA, the CDR3 is TGTGCCAGCACTCCCCCCAGGAGACAGGAGCTTAAGCCCCAGCATTTT. It encodes CASTPPRRQELKPQHF.

The chain combines TRBV7-2 with TRBJ1-2; the match to TRBD1 covers 10 bases. The CDR3 spans 16 residues. Germline loops: CDR1 SGHTA, CDR2 FQGNSA. V was pared by 5 bases and J by 4 bases, with 10 bases of the junction left unmatched. The CDR3 loop is CASSAGTGAFRYGYTF. The CDR3 DNA sequence: TGTGCCAGCAGCGCCGGGACAGGGGCTTTTCGCTATGGCTACACCTTC.

The chain uses TRBV7-9 and TRBJ2-2; a possible D gene is TRBD2 (5 bases). The germline V gene has CDR1 SEHNR and CDR2 FQNEAQ (reference sequence). V was shortened by 5 bases and J by 2 bases, with 15 bases between the two germline ends. The CDR3 sequence is 16 residues long. CDR3 region: CASSPTAGVNTGELFF. In DNA, the CDR3 is TGTGCCAGCAGCCCAACCGCCGGGGTCAACACCGGGGAGCTGTTTTTT.

A few counts support this clone. The V call is TRBV7-2, the J call TRBJ2-7; possibly TRBD2 for D (5 bases). The CDR3 is 14 amino acids. The V and J ends lost 7 bases and 0 bases respectively, with 13 bases between them. The germline V gene encodes CDR1 SGHTA and CDR2 FQGNSA. The CDR3 DNA is TGTGCCAGCACGAGGGAGCCTTCCTCCTACGAGCAGTACTTC. Translating gives CASTREPSSYEQYF.

The sample holds one count of this clone. The V gene is TRBV4-1, the J gene TRBJ1-2; D might be TRBD1 (5 bases). Germline V lookup: CDR1 MGHRA, CDR2 YSYEKL. The CDR3 covers 15 residues. V lost 1 base and J lost 2, with 11 bases in between. CDR3 in DNA: TGCGCCAGCAGCCAAGGTCGGCAGGGAAACTATGGCTACACCTTC. It specifies CASSQGRQGNYGYTF.

This clone is categorized as medium-sized (0.01 to 0.1%). The rearrangement joins TRBV2 to TRBJ1-1; D is perhaps TRBD1 (5 bases). Germline CDR1 reads SNHLY; CDR2 reads FYNNEI. Trimming shortened V by 6 bases and J by 3 bases, and 11 bases separated the two germline ends. The CDR3 consists of 13 residues. CDR3 protein: CASSRDLDTEAFF. CDR3 bases: TGTGCCAGCAGCCGGGACTTGGACACTGAAGCTTTCTTT.

This chain joins TRBV6-1 and TRBJ2-7, with 7 bases that match TRBD1. J gave up 9 bases and V 6 bases, and 14 bases lay outside the gene matches. Germline-derived CDR1 and CDR2 are MNHNS and SASEGT. This CDR3 region has 14 residues. As DNA, the CDR3 is TGTGCCAGCAGGGATGCCGGGACAGTTTATGGGCAGTACTTC. Its protein product is CASRDAGTVYGQYF.

Concerning this clone itself: Because the CDR3's place on the DNA is in doubt, the DNA is left out and the CDR3 is given as listed by TCRdb. Here the CDR3 reads CASSLVGQGSF. This sequence joins TRBV7-9 and TRBJ1-2; TRBD1 is the table's D call and was not checked against the DNA. Germline V CDR1 and CDR2: SEHNR, FQNEAQ (reference sequence). Including both end residues, the CDR3 is 11 amino acids long.

This chain links TRBV10-1 with TRBJ2-3, with 7 bases matching TRBD2. Germline trimming cut 5 bases from V and 3 bases from J; bases unmatched to any gene: 5. Germline V lookup: CDR1 WNHNN, CDR2 SYGVQD (reference sequence). This CDR3 is 14 amino acids long. The CDR3 spells CASSPTSPTDTQYF. CDR3 in DNA: TGCGCCAGCAGTCCGACTAGCCCTACAGATACGCAGTATTTT.

The rearrangement uses TRBV9 and TRBJ2-6; 10 nucleotides line up with TRBD2. The CDR3 length is 18 residues. Losses at the gene ends were 0 bases for V and 4 bases for J; bases not matched to a gene: 7. Germline V gene data show CDR1 as SGDLS and CDR2 as YYNGEE. The CDR3, as DNA: TGTGCCAGCAGCGTAGCAAGCGGGGGGGCTTTGGGGGCCAACGTCCTGACTTTC. Its protein product is CASSVASGGALGANVLTF.

This chain joins TRBV9 and TRBJ2-5, with 7 bases that match TRBD2. The germline V gene encodes CDR1 SGDLS and CDR2 YYNGEE. V lost 0 bases and J lost 2; bases outside the gene matches: 7. The CDR3 length is 16 residues. The CDR3 bases are TGTGCCAGCAGCGTAGATGTGGGGGGGATACAAGAGACCCAGTACTTC. It codes for CASSVDVGGIQETQYF. Looking up the rest from reference TRBV9 and TRBJ2-5 gives the full variable domain: DSGVTQTPKHLITATGQRVTLRCSPRSGDLSVYWYQQSLDQGLQFLIQYYNGEERAKGNILERFSAQQFPDLHSELNLSSLELGDSALYFCASSVDVGGIQETQYFGPGTRLLVL.

The J gene is TRBJ1-2, the V gene TRBV7-9; TRBD1 aligns across 9 bases. The germline V gene has CDR1 SEHNR and CDR2 FQNEAQ (reference sequence). After removal of 5 bases from V and 3 bases from J, the junction contained 16 bases not matched to a gene. This CDR3 spans 18 amino acids. DNA of the CDR3: TGTGCCAGCAGCCGGACCGGGACAGGGAGGGGGGTTTACTATGGCTACACCTTC. Encoded protein: CASSRTGTGRGVYYGYTF. The full variable domain, completed using reference TRBV7-9 and TRBJ1-2, is DTGVSQNPRHKITKRGQNVTFRCDPISEHNRLYWYRQTLGQGPEFLTYFQNEAQLEKSRLLSDRFSAERPKGSFSTLEIQRTEQGDSAMYLCASSRTGTGRGVYYGYTFGSGTRLTVV.

J is TRBJ2-5 and V is TRBV6-6; perhaps TRBD1 as D (6 bases). The germline V and J ends were trimmed by 4 bases and 9 bases, with 15 bases remaining between them. The germline V gene has CDR1 MNHNY and CDR2 SVGAGI (reference sequence). The CDR3 length is 13 residues. CDR3 in DNA: TGTGCCAGCAGTTCGGACAGAGGAAGGGCCCAGTACTTC. It specifies CASSSDRGRAQYF.

The chain couples TRBV6-5 to TRBJ2-1; 9 bases fit TRBD1. This CDR3 comprises 13 residues. From germline, CDR1 is MNHEY and CDR2 SVGAGI. J lost 5 bases, V lost 4 bases, and 0 bases had no gene match. Here the CDR3 reads CASSWTGDNEQFF. The CDR3, as DNA: TGTGCCAGCAGTTGGACAGGGGACAATGAGCAGTTCTTC.

This chain links TRBV7-8 with TRBJ1-5; 9 nucleotides agree with TRBD1. V lost 5 bases and J lost 2; bases outside the gene matches: 13. Looked up from germline, CDR1 is SGHVS and CDR2 is FQNEAQ. This CDR3 is built from 18 residues. The CDR3 region has the DNA TGTGCCAGCAGCCCGCCAGGACAGGGGAAAGGTGGCAATCAGCCCCAGCATTTT. This sequence encodes CASSPPGQGKGGNQPQHF.

The gene calls are TRBV19 and TRBJ1-6; maybe TRBD1 (5 bases). V gave up 5 bases and J gave up 8 bases, with 25 bases separating them. Germline CDR1 LNHDA, CDR2 SQIVND (reference sequence). This CDR3 is 18 amino acids long. The CDR3 DNA sequence: TGTGCCAGTAGTGGGGGGGTACAAGACTACGGCTGGCATTCACCCCTCCACTTT. This sequence encodes CASSGGVQDYGWHSPLHF.